A selection of T cell receptor beta chains follows, all from one sample in a study of T-cell memory formation after mild COVID-19. From the 5' RACE reads, TCRdb called clonotypes with MiXCR, one entry per CDR3 protein. The sample includes approximately 300,000 distinct CDR3 sequences, roughly 15% seen only once; the top ten take 22%. Sequencing was done on a sample of PBMCs or a T cell subset sorted from them (not recorded which). The origin of the receptors is a young man who had mild COVID-19 (a few samples of this study predate the infection). Cell type and time point are not known. Each CDR3 is given with its conserved first and last residue. D genes are given only for firm matches. The size field is filled for only some rows; it gives once, few, many or a size class.

d_call clone_size j_call v_call cdr3_aa cdr3_nt
. . TRBJ1-3 TRBV6-5 CASSPDRFSGNTIYF TGTGCCAGCAGCCCCGACAGGTTCTCTGGAAACACCATATATTTT
TRBD2 . TRBJ2-3 TRBV5-1 CASSSGTSGGALDTQYF TGCGCCAGCAGCTCCGGGACTAGCGGGGGGGCGTTAGATACGCAGTATTTT
. . TRBJ1-1 TRBV11-2 CASSPDMVNTEAFF TGTGCCAGCAGCCCCGACATGGTGAACACTGAAGCTTTCTTT
TRBD1 few TRBJ1-4 TRBV2 CASKQRTGATNEKLFF TGTGCCAGCAAACAACGAACAGGGGCCACTAATGAAAAACTGTTTTTT
TRBD1 few TRBJ2-7 TRBV5-1 CASSLATGAYEQYF TGCGCCAGCAGCTTGGCGACAGGGGCCTACGAGCAGTACTTC
. many TRBJ1-5 TRBV6-5 CASSYNNQPQHF TGTGCCAGCAGTTACAATAATCAGCCCCAGCATTTT
. . TRBJ2-2 TRBV4-2 CASGDNTGELFF TGTGCCAGCGGAGACAACACCGGGGAGCTGTTTTTT
. many TRBJ2-7 TRBV4-1 CASSPNPGTKISGEQYF TGCGCCAGCAGCCCCAATCCCGGGACGAAGATCTCGGGTGAGCAGTACTTC
. few TRBJ2-2 TRBV20-1 CSAPAPGSAGELFF TGCAGTGCGCCGGCCCCGGGGAGTGCCGGGGAGCTGTTTTTT
. many TRBJ2-7 TRBV7-8 CASSWDLTSEQYF TGTGCCAGCAGCTGGGACCTTACTTCCGAGCAGTACTTC
TRBD1 many TRBJ1-2 TRBV7-8 CASSLALWTGVGYTF TGTGCCAGCAGCTTAGCGCTGTGGACAGGGGTTGGCTACACCTTC
. few TRBJ1-2 TRBV3-1 CASSQKDYTLATDGYTF TGTGCCAGCAGCCAGAAGGATTACACCCTAGCCACGGATGGCTACACCTTC
TRBD1 . TRBJ2-1 TRBV25-1 CASSHQRGRWDNEQFF TGTGCCAGCAGTCATCAGAGGGGGCGATGGGACAATGAGCAGTTCTTC
TRBD1 . TRBJ1-3 TRBV12-3/TRBV12-4 CASSSRTGAGNTIYF TGTGCCAGCAGTTCGAGAACAGGGGCCGGAAACACCATATATTTT
. . TRBJ2-3 TRBV7-2 CASSFEGVWNTQYF TGTGCCAGCAGCTTTGAAGGGGTTTGGAATACGCAGTATTTT
. . TRBJ2-3 TRBV7-2 CASSLGRADTQYF TGTGCCAGCAGCCTTGGAAGGGCAGATACGCAGTATTTT
TRBD1 many TRBJ2-1 TRBV12-3/TRBV12-4 CASSYDRVAYNEQFF TGTGCCAGCAGCTATGACAGGGTTGCCTACAATGAGCAGTTCTTC
. . TRBJ2-2 TRBV6-2/TRBV6-3 CASSYVRRTGELFF TGTGCCAGCAGTTACGTCCGTCGCACCGGGGAGCTGTTTTTT